This record looks at one T cell receptor (beta chain) sequence and its context. This clone was counted once. Its antigen has not been determined. Base qualities are not provided; no much larger clone lies one nucleotide away. Its CDR3 holds 16 amino acids, cysteine through phenylalanine. Solely the CDR3 DNA is kept, with 48 bases framed from the first base. CDR1 and CDR2, per the germline V gene, are SQVTM and ANQGSEA. The junction shows trimming of 3 bases on V and 5 bases on J, and the gene matches do not reach 13 bases of it. The sample belongs to a study of CD8+ T cells in alopecia areata listed by TCRdb under 2018. Notes on the research overall: The treated patients took part in an open-label pilot trial in which moderate-to-severe alopecia areata was treated with oral tofacitinib at 5 to 10 mg twice daily. Patients stayed on tofacitinib for 6 to 18 months and then had 6 months of follow-up off drug so that delayed response and recurrence could be assessed. For the treated patients, the SALT score, which quantifies what percentage of scalp surface area is affected, served as the measure of disease severity. To study T cell clonal expansion in alopecia areata, the researchers applied high-throughput TCRbeta sequencing to both the C3H/HeJ mouse model and human patients. Human TCRbeta sequencing covered scalp tissue and sorted CD4+ and CD8+ peripheral blood T cells from patchy and totalis/universalis alopecia areata patients and healthy controls. Tofacitinib-treated patients had biopsies at baseline and at 4 and 24 weeks of treatment, with a later scalp biopsy in several patients. Scalp clonality was compared across normal scalp (n=4), patchy alopecia areata scalp (n=8), and alopecia totalis/universalis scalp (n=8). RNA came from the PAXgene miRNA kit for fixed scalp, the miRNeasy kit for PBMCs, and the RNeasy kit for mouse skin. Amplification of TCRbeta CDR3 regions was done by immunoSEQ multiplex PCR using 35 Vbeta forward primers and 13 Jbeta reverse primers.

The sample's time point label is to be understood as: about four weeks on oral tofacitinib. The sample's treatment or condition label, decoded: oral pan-JAK inhibitor, 5-10 mg twice daily. Lesional scalp punch biopsies and peripheral blood were obtained from alopecia areata patients. PBMCs were isolated by density centrifugation and stained for CD3, CD4 and CD8, after which CD4+ and CD8+ T cells were sorted on a FACSAria. The library was prepared using the immunoSEQ multiplex PCR assay. To provide template for TCR sequencing, every sample had RNA extracted and reverse transcribed into cDNA. First-strand cDNA was synthesized with SuperScript III using a 2:1 mix of oligo-dT and random hexamers. A synthetic immune receptor repertoire was used to gauge amplification bias, and whatever bias remained was removed computationally. The study's own analysis went as follows. After raw reads were preprocessed to remove errors, the CDR3 was defined following IMGT conventions as running from the conserved cysteine to phenylalanine. Clonality was computed by normalizing Shannon entropy by log2 of the number of productive unique TCRs and subtracting the result from 1. Scalp TCRbeta sequences were cross-referenced with sorted blood CD4 and CD8 repertoires so that the CD4 or CD8 identity of scalp clones could be inferred. TCRdb took this table from immuneACCESS and kept in-frame rearrangements with V and J called. Such tables lack part of the clones; where checked against another copy, unresolved V genes explain under half of the gap, and the rest is unexplained. V and J calls and clone size are those listed in that table; D and trimming were worked out from the DNA. The sample table contains 150,000 to 200,000 clones; only one count was recorded for around 71% of them. The ten largest make up around 0.91% of the sample.

What the work shows at the level of the full study, not this receptor alone: Many expanded lesional clones persisted in scalp and blood during tofacitinib treatment, which may partly explain relapse after stopping treatment. Because the treated cohort was small and had only one nonresponder, larger studies are needed to examine links between baseline CD8+ expansion and response. TCR sequences shared between patients were less clear than in mice, possibly partly because of HLA diversity in the patient population. Compared with normal scalp, lesional scalp, particularly in alopecia totalis/universalis, had higher clonality and more expanded CD8+ clones, which suggests antigenic drive. Unlike mouse skin, which is dominated by gammadelta T cells, normal human skin has resident alphabeta T cells that are also sequenced, and this complicates analysis of the scalp TCR repertoire. Tofacitinib significantly decreased scalp clonality and the number of expanded CD8+ clones among the top 100 scalp clones.

This TCR derives from a human donor with alopecia areata. The sequencing here drew on CD4+ T cells sorted from blood, taken at week 4, from a patient treated with tofacitinib. The chain links TRBV29-1 with TRBJ2-3; TRBD1 lines up with 8 middle nucleotides. The CDR3 sequence is CSVDGEAGGSGDTQYF. The nucleotide sequence reads TGCAGCGTTGATGGTGAGGCAGGGGGCAGTGGAGATACGCAGTATTTT.